Shown below are 4 T cell receptor beta chains from a single sample sequenced in a study of blood T cells in healthy people across ages. With a J-beta primer mix and a sample-barcoded 5' primer, a second PCR ran 7 to 11 cycles. TCRdb re-called the 5' RACE reads through MiXCR, storing one row per CDR3 protein. Of more than 1.4 million distinct CDR3 sequences listed, 42% are singletons. The sample comprised blood. These receptors were collected from a young woman in good health.

The chain uses TRBV20-1 and TRBJ2-1; the match to TRBD2 covers 9 bases. Germline V gives CDR1 DFQATT, CDR2 SNEGSKA (reference sequence). This CDR3 has 14 amino acids. The junction had 3 bases not matched to a gene; V was cut back by 6 bases and J by 0 bases. The CDR3 nucleotides are TGCAGTGCCACTAGCGGGCTCTCCTACAATGAGCAGTTCTTC. It yields the protein CSATSGLSYNEQFF.

The chain joins TRBV10-3 to TRBJ2-2; D is tentatively TRBD1 or TRBD2 (7 bases each). The germline V and J ends were trimmed by 8 bases and 4 bases, with 14 bases remaining between them. CDR1 ENHRY and CDR2 SYGVKD come from the germline V gene. There are 14 residues in the CDR3. DNA for the CDR3: TGTGCCATCGGGGGGGGACAGTCCACCGGGGAGCTGTTTTTT. Residues: CAIGGGQSTGELFF.

The rearrangement links TRBV9 to TRBJ2-7, with a possible D match to TRBD2 (6 bases). V dropped 4 bases and J dropped 6 bases, with 29 bases sitting between them. The CDR3 is 18 amino acids. Looked up from germline, CDR1 is SGDLS and CDR2 is YYNGEE. The CDR3 protein is CASSFSNKVPGISGEQYF. CDR3 coding DNA: TGTGCCAGCAGCTTCTCAAACAAGGTTCCGGGGATTAGCGGCGAGCAGTACTTC.

This clonotype was seen more than once but under ten times. The V gene is TRBV27, the J gene TRBJ2-7; 9 bases agree with TRBD2. The CDR3 is 15 residues long. CDR1 is MNHEY and CDR2 is SMNVEV in the germline V gene (reference sequence). Trimming at V came to 4 bases and at J to 6 bases, leaving 10 bases not matched to a gene. CDR3 DNA sequence: TGTGCCAGCAGTTCCGCGCCTAGCGGGGTCTCCGAGCAGTACTTC. It encodes CASSSAPSGVSEQYF.